One sample yielded the 2 T cell receptor beta chains listed below, sequenced in a study of cytomegalovirus exposure and HLA in healthy donors. The PCR employed 60 Vbeta primers together with 13 Jbeta primers. Generated by immunoSEQ multiplex PCR, the TCRdb table keeps only in-frame clones and is missing some. With 140,000 to 150,000 clones in the sample, the ten largest clones hold around 1.5%. Sequencing used PBMCs. The receptors stem from a woman aged 45-60 years in good health and CMV-seronegative.

This rearrangement joins TRBV5-1 to TRBJ2-1; 13 positions match TRBD2. CDR1 and CDR2 from the germline V gene are SGHRS and YFSETQ. With 4 bases clipped from V and 8 bases from J, the junction kept 12 bases outside the gene matches. This CDR3 region has 17 residues. In DNA, the CDR3 is TGCGCCAGCAGCGACCCTGGACTAGCGGGAGTAGGCCATGAGCAGTTCTTC. Protein product: CASSDPGLAGVGHEQFF.

The chain combines TRBV4-1 with TRBJ2-3; D is possibly TRBD1 (6 bases). The germline V and J ends were trimmed by 5 bases and 2 bases, with 14 bases remaining between them. The CDR3 sequence is 15 residues long. Germline values: CDR1 MGHRA, CDR2 YSYEKL. The CDR3 loop reads CASSAWGLPTDTQYF. CDR3 in DNA: TGCGCCAGCAGCGCCTGGGGGCTCCCCACAGATACGCAGTATTTT.